Reported below is one T cell receptor (beta chain). Its specificity is unknown. These data are taken from a study of vaccination effects on CD4 cells after COVID-19. Findings and limits, study-wide: Clones induced by infection and by vaccine showed marked clonal contraction late after vaccination.

The method was immunoSEQ multiplex PCR; TCRdb's version includes in-frame clones alone and lacks a portion of them. In the table there are about 27,000 clones, approximately 83% of which are singletons. Deletions cut 0 bases from V and 2 bases from J, with 18 bases between. Germline values: CDR1 GTSNPN, CDR2 SVGIG (reference sequence). The CDR3 covers 17 residues. CD4+ T cells specific for antigen were expanded with viral peptide pools by the ViraFEST assay before sequencing. Investigators separated out CD4+ T cells once 10 days of culture had passed. All study participants received two doses of BNT162b2 or mRNA-1273 vaccine. Approximately 2 million PBMC per well received about 9.6 IU/ml IL-2 and approximately 10 ug/ml peptides in culture. Half-medium replacement with IL-2 medium occurred on days 3 and 7.

The origin of this receptor is a human donor who received a COVID-19 vaccine. Some clones in this sample may be carry-over from other donors' samples. The chain joins TRBV30 to TRBJ2-3; D is possibly TRBD2 (5 bases). The specimen comprised CD4+ T cells from PBMCs cultured with HCoV-NL63 spike peptides, sampled after COVID-19 vaccination. CDR3 nucleotide sequence: TGTGCCTGGAGTGTGAGTTGGCTAGCCAGGAACACAGATACGCAGTATTTT. This sequence encodes CAWSVSWLARNTDTQYF.